Each of the 18 T cell receptor beta chains below was sequenced from the same sample in a study of cytomegalovirus exposure and HLA in healthy donors. Clones were read by immunoSEQ multiplex PCR, and TCRdb kept only the in-frame ones, dropping some. Of approximately 180,000 clones listed, about 86% are singletons. The material sequenced was PBMCs. Receptor source: a woman in her twenties or thirties in good health and CMV-seronegative.

This chain uses TRBV25-1 with TRBJ2-5; D possibly corresponds to TRBD1 (5 bases). Germline V gene lookup returns CDR1 MGHDK and CDR2 SYGVNS. This CDR3 spans 15 amino acids. Between the trimmed V and J ends, which lost 2 bases and 3 bases, there was a span of 13 bases. The CDR3 reads CASSEVDSPEETQYF. The CDR3 region has the DNA TGTGCCAGCAGTGAAGTCGACAGTCCGGAAGAGACCCAGTACTTC.

V and J are TRBV2 and TRBJ2-2; TRBD1 agrees at 7 bases. Germline trimming cut 2 bases from V and 6 bases from J; bases unmatched to any gene: 6. CDR3 length: 15 amino acids. CDR1 and CDR2 from the germline V gene are SNHLY and FYNNEI. The CDR3 loop reads CASSEPSDRAGELFF. The CDR3 DNA follows: TGTGCCAGCAGTGAACCCTCAGACAGGGCCGGGGAGCTGTTTTTT.

The rearrangement joins TRBV11-3 to TRBJ2-2; D might be TRBD1 (5 bases). This CDR3 contains 14 residues. In germline, CDR1 is SGHNT, CDR2 YENEEA. V was cut by 5 bases and J by 5 bases, with 12 bases left in between. The CDR3 DNA is TGTGCCAGCAGCCACGACAGTAGGACCGGGGAGCTGTTTTTT. The encoded protein is CASSHDSRTGELFF.

The V and J genes are TRBV6-5 and TRBJ1-5; D not resolved. CDR3 length equals 13 residues. Between the trimmed V and J ends, which lost 0 bases and 6 bases, there was a span of 6 bases. Germline V lookup: CDR1 MNHEY, CDR2 SVGAGI. DNA for the CDR3: TGTGCCAGCAGTTACTCAGGGAGTCAGCCCCAGCATTTT. It translates to CASSYSGSQPQHF.

This chain connects TRBV11-2 to TRBJ1-1; TRBD1 agrees at 7 bases. Germline CDR1 SGHAT, CDR2 FQNNGV. This CDR3 has 13 residues. V shed 0 bases, J shed 7 bases, and the junction held 2 bases outside the gene matches. Written as DNA, the CDR3 is TGTGCCAGCAGCTTAGATCGGACAGGTGAAGCTTTCTTT. Translated, it gives CASSLDRTGEAFF.

The chain couples TRBV4-1 to TRBJ2-7; 8 bases match TRBD1. The germline V gene encodes CDR1 MGHRA and CDR2 YSYEKL. The CDR3 runs to 14 residues. J gave up 5 bases and V 2 bases, and 5 bases lay outside the gene matches. The CDR3 protein is CASSQRQGANEQYF. CDR3 DNA sequence: TGCGCCAGCAGCCAACGGCAGGGGGCGAACGAGCAGTACTTC.

V gene TRBV30 combines with J gene TRBJ2-7, with D perhaps TRBD1 (5 bases). The germline V and J ends were trimmed by 7 bases and 2 bases, with 15 bases remaining between them. This CDR3 region has 13 residues. Germline CDR1 and CDR2: GTSNPN and SVGIG (reference sequence). The CDR3 here is CAFTKGSTYEQYF. CDR3 DNA sequence: TGTGCCTTTACAAAGGGGTCTACCTACGAGCAGTACTTC.

The V and J genes are TRBV6-7 and TRBJ2-1; 13 nucleotides agree with TRBD2. TRBV6-7 is an ORF for which the function is uncertain. V lost 2 bases and J lost 6; bases outside the gene matches: 13. This CDR3 has 19 residues. The CDR3: CASSYEGLAGAPQCNEQFF. CDR3 DNA: TGTGCCAGCAGTTACGAAGGACTAGCGGGGGCGCCCCAGTGCAATGAGCAGTTCTTC.

This clone was found a few times. This chain joins TRBV14 and TRBJ1-2, with a weak D call TRBD1 (6 bases). The V and J ends lost 2 bases and 5 bases respectively, with 9 bases between them. CDR1 and CDR2 (germline): SGHDN, FVKESK. The CDR3 loop spans 13 amino acids. The CDR3: CASSQLTGYGYTF. The CDR3 DNA sequence: TGTGCCAGCAGCCAACTGACAGGATATGGCTACACCTTC.

The J gene is TRBJ2-7, the V gene TRBV27; 8 bases are a match to TRBD2. This CDR3 has 14 amino acids. In germline, CDR1 is MNHEY, CDR2 SMNVEV (reference sequence). V was pared by 6 bases and J by 5 bases, with 9 bases of the junction left unmatched. As DNA, the CDR3 is TGTGCCAGCAGCCCTCGCGGGGGGTCGGACGAGCAGTACTTC. Encoded protein: CASSPRGGSDEQYF.

This clone was seen a few times. The chain uses TRBV5-4 and TRBJ1-2; 12 nucleotides match TRBD1. V was clipped by 4 bases and J by 4 bases; unmatched bases: 8. Germline CDR1 and CDR2: SGHNT and YYREEE (reference sequence). The CDR3 runs 16 residues. Here the CDR3 reads CASSLGQGADPYGYTF. CDR3 DNA sequence: TGTGCCAGCAGCCTGGGACAGGGGGCGGATCCCTATGGCTACACCTTC.

This clone appeared a single time. This chain links TRBV5-1 with TRBJ1-1; maybe TRBD1 (5 bases). The CDR3 covers 17 residues. Germline CDR1 reads SGHRS; CDR2 reads YFSETQ. V gave up 3 bases and J gave up 3 bases, with 21 bases separating them. For the CDR3, the DNA is TGCGCCAGCAGCTCCCTCGGAGGGGCTGGGGCCTACACTGAAGCTTTCTTT. Translation: CASSSLGGAGAYTEAFF.

The chain is built from TRBV2 and TRBJ2-1, with D possibly TRBD1 on 5 matching bases. Trimming took 7 bases from V and 9 from J, leaving 19 bases between them. The length of the CDR3 is 14 residues. CDR1 and CDR2 (germline): SNHLY, FYNNEI. This chain's CDR3 is CASTQTPGFGEQFF. CDR3 nucleotides: TGTGCCAGCACCCAGACCCCAGGGTTTGGTGAGCAGTTCTTC.

V usage is TRBV10-3 and J usage is TRBJ2-5; D gene uncertain. The V and J ends lost 2 bases and 4 bases respectively, with 8 bases between them. Germline lookup yields CDR1 ENHRY and CDR2 SYGVKD. The CDR3 runs 13 residues. The CDR3 DNA is TGTGCCATCAGTGAGACACAGACAGAGACCCAGTACTTC. Its protein product is CAISETQTETQYF.

This clone was recorded only once. The J gene is TRBJ1-1, the V gene TRBV19; D is uncertain. Germline CDR1 reads LNHDA; CDR2 reads SQIVND (reference sequence). The V end was cut by 4 bases, the J end by 2 bases, with 14 bases between. CDR3 length equals 15 residues. The CDR3 DNA reads as TGTGCCAGTAGTACCTGGACTGAACCAAACACTGAAGCTTTCTTT. Translating gives CASSTWTEPNTEAFF.

The V call is TRBV10-3, the J call TRBJ2-4; 16 nucleotides match TRBD2. Losses at the gene ends were 3 bases for V and 5 bases for J; bases not matched to a gene: 4. This CDR3 region has 17 residues. Germline lookup yields CDR1 ENHRY and CDR2 SYGVKD. The DNA of the CDR3 is TGTGCCATCAGTGAAGGGACTAGCGGGGGGGTTCAAAACATTCAGTACTTC. The encoded protein is CAISEGTSGGVQNIQYF.

The chain uses TRBV6-5 and TRBJ1-2; TRBD1 agrees at 7 bases. J was trimmed by 3 bases and V by 5 bases; bases with no gene match: 6. Germline lookup yields CDR1 MNHEY and CDR2 SVGAGI. The CDR3 sequence is 14 residues long. CDR3: CASSRDRVHYGYTF. The DNA for the CDR3 is TGTGCCAGCAGTCGAGACAGGGTACACTATGGCTACACCTTC.

The V and J genes are TRBV18 and TRBJ2-7; 13 bases fit TRBD2. The CDR3 is 17 amino acids. The J segment lost 3 bases and the V segment lost 6 bases, leaving 11 bases of the junction unmatched. Germline V gene sequence: CDR1 KGHSH, CDR2 LQKENI. The CDR3 DNA reads TGTGCCAGCTCGGGGGGACTAGCGGGGAGACAAATCTACGAGCAGTACTTC. Protein: CASSGGLAGRQIYEQYF.